The subject of this entry is one T cell receptor beta chain. Germline CDR1 and CDR2: SGHTA and FQGNSA. The trim removed 5 bases at V and 7 bases at J, leaving 6 bases unmatched. The CDR3 spans 15 residues. Authors' analysis steps: Reference gene primer amplification in the assay estimated nucleated cell counts. The method was immunoSEQ multiplex PCR; TCRdb's version includes in-frame clones alone and lacks a portion of them. From that table come the V and J calls and clone size; the DNA was used to work out D and trimming. The sample lists 110,000 or so clones; 60% to 85% were seen once. This entry comes from a study of blood T cell repertoires in COVID-19. The overall study: There were acute and convalescent COVID-19 samples, and they came from the United States, Italy and Spain. T cells, B-cell-depleted T cells, or PBMCs provided the cDNA or gDNA that served as material.

The V and J genes are TRBV7-2 and TRBJ2-2; 11 bases agree with TRBD1. Sample: peripheral blood. The source of this sequence is a man between 65 and 85 years old with acute or convalescent COVID-19. The CDR3 loop reads CASSPGQGANGELFF. The DNA of the CDR3 is TGTGCCAGCAGCCCCGGACAGGGGGCGAACGGGGAGCTGTTTTTT.